The 17 T cell receptor beta chains listed next were all sequenced from one sample in a study. Using its own MiXCR run on the 5' RACE reads, TCRdb lists one record per CDR3 protein. The sample yields 6,000 or so distinct CDR3 sequences, approximately 30% seen once. Sequencing input: memory CD4+ T cells sorted from a lymph node. The subset here: memory CD4+ T cells, CD4+CD45RO+CD25-. These receptors were obtained from a female donor with breast cancer.

In the case of this clonotype: The final CDR3 position lacks the conserved phenylalanine or tryptophan, pointing to a likely read error. The chain has TRBV24-1 and TRBJ2-1; 9 bases are a match to TRBD2. CDR3 length: 14 residues. With V trimmed by 8 bases and J by 7 bases, 8 bases remained unmatched. Germline V lookup: CDR1 KGHDR, CDR2 SFDVKD. In DNA form, the CDR3 reads TGTGCCACCAAAGCGGGAGGAGTTGGTAATGAGCAGTTCTTA. Protein: CATKAGGVGNEQFL.

This clonotype is categorized as medium-sized. This chain links TRBV12-3 or TRBV12-4 with TRBJ1-5, with 12 bases matching TRBD1. CDR3 length: 15 residues. J lost 4 bases, V lost 6 bases, and 4 bases had no gene match. The CDR3 DNA reads TGTGCCAGCAGCCTGGGACAGGGGGCTAATCAGCCCCAGCATTTT. Protein sequence: CASSLGQGANQPQHF.

Comments on this clonotype: A much larger clonotype is one base distant, so this may be a read error. Since no conserved phenylalanine or tryptophan closes the CDR3, a read error is the likely cause. The gene calls are TRBV7-2 and TRBJ2-1; 7 bases line up with TRBD2. V was clipped by 5 bases and J by 7 bases; unmatched bases: 11. CDR3 length: 15 residues. CDR1 is SGHTA and CDR2 is FQGNSA in the germline V gene. CDR3 region: CASSMTSLGRNEQFL. The CDR3 DNA follows: TGTGCCAGCAGCATGACTAGCTTAGGAAGAAATGAGCAGTTCCTC.

V gene TRBV7-9 combines with J gene TRBJ2-7; no definite D call. The CDR3 length is 11 residues. Germline lookup yields CDR1 SEHNR and CDR2 FQNEAQ (reference sequence). V was shortened by 3 bases and J by 6 bases, with 6 bases between the two germline ends. The CDR3 loop reads CASSFQFEQYF. The CDR3 bases are TGTGCCAGCAGCTTCCAGTTCGAGCAGTACTTC.

By frequency in the sample, this clonotype is medium-sized. The rearrangement uses TRBV29-1 and TRBJ2-1, with TRBD1 identical over 7 bases. The CDR3 sequence is 14 residues long. Trimming at V came to 5 bases and at J to 8 bases, leaving 12 bases not matched to a gene. Per the germline V gene, CDR1 is SQVTM and CDR2 is ANQGSEA. The CDR3 loop is CSVSRDSSGDEQFF. The CDR3 DNA sequence: TGCAGCGTTTCCCGGGACAGCTCTGGGGATGAGCAGTTCTTC.

This clonotype occurred many times. A much larger clone lies a single base off, so this may be a read error. The chain uses TRBV12-3 or TRBV12-4 and TRBJ1-2, with D maybe TRBD1 (5 bases). CDR3 size: 17 residues. Trimming took off 3 bases at V and 7 bases at J, with 24 bases between the two ends. Here the CDR3 reads CASSFTVLGLPRGGYTF. The CDR3 DNA sequence: TGTGCCAGCAGTTTCACTGTACTGGGACTGCCGAGAGGTGGCTACACCTTC.

This clonotype was counted only a few times. V usage is TRBV12-3 or TRBV12-4 and J usage is TRBJ1-3; 8 bases line up with TRBD1. V was pared by 4 bases and J by 2 bases, with 7 bases of the junction left unmatched. CDR3 length equals 16 residues. The CDR3 DNA reads as TGTGCCAGCAGTTCTCGTCAGGGGGCGGCTGGAAACACCATATATTTT. Translated, it gives CASSSRQGAAGNTIYF.

This clonotype is judged medium-sized. The V call is TRBV20-1, the J call TRBJ2-1, with D possibly being TRBD2 (5 bases). The CDR3 consists of 13 residues. CDR1 is DFQATT, CDR2 SNEGSKA, per germline (reference sequence). Deletions cut 7 bases from V and 3 bases from J, with 13 bases between. CDR3 loop: CSVFKRSYNEQFF. The DNA of the CDR3 is TGCAGTGTTTTTAAGCGGAGCTACAATGAGCAGTTCTTC.

CDR3 nucleotide sequence: TGTGCCAGCAGTGAAGGGCGGAAATTTGCAACTAATGAAAAACTGTTTTTT. Translating it yields CASSEGRKFATNEKLFF. The rearrangement joins TRBV25-1 to TRBJ1-4; D call uncertain. Trimming shortened V by 2 bases and J by 0 bases, and 13 bases separated the two germline ends. Germline CDR1 MGHDK, CDR2 SYGVNS. The CDR3 consists of 17 residues.

This clonotype is deemed large (0.1 to 1%). V is TRBV24-1 and J is TRBJ2-3; D unclear. V was trimmed by 4 bases and J by 0 bases, leaving 10 bases between them. CDR3 size: 15 residues. The germline gives CDR1 KGHDR, CDR2 SFDVKD. Here the CDR3 reads CATSDPAKSTDTQYF. In nucleotides, the CDR3 is TGTGCCACCAGTGACCCCGCCAAAAGCACAGATACGCAGTATTTT.

By sample fraction, this clonotype is medium-sized. This rearrangement joins TRBV6-1 to TRBJ1-1, with D possibly matching TRBD1 (5 bases). The CDR3 extends over 11 amino acids. V lost 6 bases to trimming and J lost 4 bases, with 6 bases between them. Germline assignment: CDR1 MNHNS and CDR2 SASEGT. The CDR3 nucleotides read TGTGCCAGCAGGGACATCACTGAAGCTTTCTTT. Amino acids: CASRDITEAFF.

By its share, this clonotype is medium-sized. The chain carries TRBV29-1 and TRBJ1-5; TRBD1 might be the D (6 bases). Trimming took off 8 bases at V and 2 bases at J, with 13 bases between the two ends. From germline, CDR1 is SQVTM and CDR2 ANQGSEA. The CDR3 has 13 residues. CDR3 in amino acids: CSIQGGGNQPQHF. The CDR3 DNA follows: TGCAGCATCCAAGGGGGGGGCAATCAGCCCCAGCATTTT.

The chain couples TRBV20-1 to TRBJ1-1; weak D call: TRBD1 (5 bases). With 6 bases removed from V and 3 bases from J, the gap between germline ends came to 17 bases. CDR3 length: 14 residues. Per germline, CDR1 DFQATT and CDR2 SNEGSKA (reference sequence). The CDR3 bases are TGCAGTGCGCACCGGGGACCGGCGGACACTGAAGCTTTCTTT. Its translation: CSAHRGPADTEAFF.

The chain carries TRBV18 and TRBJ2-1, with D possibly being TRBD1 (5 bases). V was clipped by 2 bases and J by 7 bases, with 15 bases between them. CDR3 length: 15 residues. Per germline, CDR1 KGHSH and CDR2 LQKENI. The CDR3 loop reads CASSPYVTGGNEQFF. The CDR3 bases are TGTGCCAGCTCACCATATGTCACAGGTGGTAATGAGCAGTTCTTC.

Concerning this clonotype: Without the conserved terminal phenylalanine or tryptophan, this CDR3 likely stems from a read error. The DNA is left out, because the CDR3 cannot be placed on it with certainty; the CDR3 is given as TCRdb lists it. The V gene is TRBV29-1, the J gene TRBJ2-7; the table gives TRBD2 as D, unverified against the DNA. CDR1 and CDR2 (germline): SQVTM, ANQGSEA. The CDR3 is 13 amino acids in total, end residues counted. Here the CDR3 reads CSETSGDSYERYL.

This rearrangement joins TRBV19 to TRBJ1-5; 8 bases line up with TRBD1. V lost 4 bases and J lost 1; bases outside the gene matches: 6. Germline values: CDR1 LNHDA, CDR2 SQIVND (reference sequence). The CDR3 extends over 16 amino acids. CDR3 bases: TGTGCCAGTAGTAACCCTGACAGGGGCAGCAATCAGCCCCAGCATTTT. This codes for CASSNPDRGSNQPQHF.

Concerning this clonotype: This CDR3 fails to terminate in the conserved phenylalanine or tryptophan, so it likely reflects a read error. The chain couples TRBV15 to TRBJ2-3; 11 bases are a match to TRBD2. CDR3 size: 18 residues. The V and J ends lost 0 bases and 4 bases, in that order; junction bases with no gene match: 9. Germline V gene lookup returns CDR1 LNHNV and CDR2 YYDKDF (reference sequence). The CDR3 region is CATSRDTLAGGPSDTQYS. CDR3 DNA sequence: TGTGCCACCAGCAGAGATACGCTAGCGGGAGGACCCTCAGATACGCAGTATTCT.